The clone carrying this T cell receptor beta chain was observed a handful of times. The antigen remains undetermined. The ends were cut back, 4 bases at V and 5 bases at J, with 7 bases in the middle. The CDR3 is made up of 12 amino acids. Germline V gives CDR1 MDHEN, CDR2 SYDVKM. Time point of the sample: patch test 3, about 24 weeks after DPC sensitization. The treatment here: therapeutic diphenylcyclopropenone sensitization with weekly scalp DPC. The source of the sample is a study of human T cells and chemical hapten exposure. For the library, individual cDNA molecules each received unique molecular identifiers. TCRdb called the RACE reads again in MiXCR, with one record for every CDR3 protein. The sample carries 100,000 or so distinct CDR3 sequences, less than 35% recorded once. Overall study findings and caveats: Donor immune responses may differ from healthy people's, since all donors had alopecia.

This TCR was sampled from a man aged 35 to 55 with alopecia areata. Some clones in this sample may be carry-over from other donors' samples. Source: whole blood, taken in connection with sensitization to the hapten diphenylcyclopropenone (DPC). This chain uses TRBV28 with TRBJ2-3; D ambiguous. CDR3 region: CASSSVQDTQYF. The CDR3 DNA is TGTGCCAGCAGTTCCGTACAAGATACGCAGTATTTT.